Shown below are 22 T cell receptor beta chains from a single sample sequenced in a study of blood T cell repertoires in COVID-19 (dated by TCRdb to the early 2020s). The library was prepared using the immunoSEQ multiplex PCR assay. TCRdb stores this immuneACCESS table with in-frame sequences only. Part of the clones is absent; in the studies checked, under half of the shortfall reflects unresolved V genes, and no reason is known for the rest. The sample yields approximately 160,000 clones; around 84% were counted once. Jointly, the top ten make up roughly 8% of the sample. Sequencing used PBMCs or T cells enriched from blood (not recorded which). The receptors originated from a woman between 50 and 59 years old who had recovered from COVID-19.

This chain uses TRBV7-3 with TRBJ2-3; a possible D gene is TRBD2 (6 bases). Per the germline V gene, CDR1 is SGHTA and CDR2 is FQGTGA. Trimming took off 6 bases at V and 0 bases at J, with 13 bases between the two ends. This CDR3 has 15 residues. DNA for the CDR3: TGTGCCAGCAGACAAAGCGGGTCTAGCACAGATACGCAGTATTTT. Residues: CASRQSGSSTDTQYF.

The chain is built from TRBV12-3 or TRBV12-4 and TRBJ2-2, with D uncertain. The CDR3 spans 11 residues. Trimming took off 8 bases at V and 6 bases at J, with 7 bases between the two ends. The CDR3 loop is CASYLPGELFF. The DNA for the CDR3 is TGTGCCAGCTATCTCCCCGGGGAGCTGTTTTTT.

Comment on this clone: One end of the junction is discordant with germline, which a read error may explain. The chain combines TRBV6-5 with TRBJ2-2; 8 bases line up with TRBD1. This CDR3 contains 13 residues. The V gene's germline CDR1 is MNHEY and CDR2 SVGAGI. In DNA, the CDR3 is TGTGCCAGCAGCTACTCAGGGGGCGCGAAGCTGTTTTTT. Translated: CASSYSGGAKLFF.

V gene TRBV7-8 combines with J gene TRBJ1-5; D may be TRBD1 (5 bases). Germline loops: CDR1 SGHVS, CDR2 FQNEAQ. V gave up 0 bases and J gave up 3 bases, with 9 bases separating them. CDR3 length: 15 amino acids. The CDR3 DNA follows: TGTGCCAGCAGCTTAGCCTACAGGCTCAATCAGCCCCAGCATTTT. The encoded protein is CASSLAYRLNQPQHF.

The chain links TRBV18 to TRBJ2-1; 7 nucleotides agree with TRBD2. Germline V lookup: CDR1 KGHSH, CDR2 LQKENI. J gave up 6 bases and V 6 bases, and 11 bases lay outside the gene matches. The CDR3 contains 15 residues. CDR3 nucleotides: TGTGCCAGCTCCTTACTAGCGCCACCAGGCAATGAGCAGTTCTTC. Protein sequence: CASSLLAPPGNEQFF.

The gene calls are TRBV5-1 and TRBJ1-4; D perhaps matches TRBD1 (5 bases). The CDR3 has 16 residues. The germline V and J ends were trimmed by 0 bases and 7 bases, with 16 bases remaining between them. CDR1 SGHRS and CDR2 YFSETQ come from the germline V gene. The CDR3 coding sequence is TGCGCCAGCAGCTTGGTACCAGGGTCGGGCCTTGAAAAACTGTTTTTT. It is translated as CASSLVPGSGLEKLFF.

In DNA, the CDR3 is TGTGCCAGCAAGATCGCGGACAGGAACACTGAAGCTTTCTTT. Protein product: CASKIADRNTEAFF. V usage is TRBV27 and J usage is TRBJ1-1, with D maybe TRBD1 (6 bases). CDR1 and CDR2 (germline): MNHEY, SMNVEV (reference sequence). The CDR3 is made up of 14 amino acids. V was pared by 7 bases and J by 1 base, with 13 bases between.

The rearrangement links TRBV5-1 to TRBJ1-1; D gene uncertain. V was pared by 0 bases and J by 6 bases, with 12 bases between. Germline-derived CDR1 and CDR2 are SGHRS and YFSETQ. The CDR3 is 14 residues long. This chain's CDR3 is CASSLAVGMAEAFF. CDR3 nucleotide sequence: TGCGCCAGCAGCTTGGCCGTCGGGATGGCTGAAGCTTTCTTT.

The chain couples TRBV4-1 to TRBJ1-4, with 7 bases matching TRBD1. With V trimmed by 4 bases and J by 8 bases, 10 bases remained unmatched. The CDR3 is 15 residues long. Germline V CDR1 and CDR2: MGHRA, YSYEKL. The CDR3 DNA sequence: TGCGCCAGCAGCCTAACCGGGACAGCAGCCGAAAAACTGTTTTTT. Amino acids: CASSLTGTAAEKLFF.

The rearrangement links TRBV7-2 to TRBJ1-3; D may be TRBD1 (5 bases). This CDR3 contains 14 residues. CDR1 SGHTA and CDR2 FQGNSA come from the germline V gene. Trimming shortened V by 4 bases and J by 8 bases, and 15 bases separated the two germline ends. The CDR3 protein is CASSSLPGEDTIYF. The CDR3 DNA sequence: TGTGCCAGCAGCTCGCTGCCGGGGGAGGACACCATATATTTT.

The CDR3 DNA sequence: TGTGCCAGCAGCCACTCCCCGGGACAGAACCAAGAGACCCAGTACTTC. Amino acid sequence: CASSHSPGQNQETQYF. The chain links TRBV5-6 to TRBJ2-5, with 7 bases fitting TRBD1. CDR3 length: 16 amino acids. J lost 0 bases, V lost 4 bases, and 9 bases had no gene match. In germline, CDR1 is SGHDT, CDR2 YYEEEE.

This chain uses TRBV28 with TRBJ1-2; TRBD1 matches at 9 bases. Trimming removed 5 bases from V and 2 bases from J; junction bases left unmatched: 6. Germline V gene data show CDR1 as MDHEN and CDR2 as SYDVKM. This CDR3 comprises 15 residues. CDR3 amino acids: CASSPGQGLNYGYTF. The DNA of the CDR3 is TGTGCCAGCAGTCCGGGACAGGGCCTCAACTATGGCTACACCTTC.

This clone qualifies as medium-sized. CDR3 loop: CASSGLAGNTYEQYF. The CDR3 DNA follows: TGTGCCAGCAGCGGACTAGCGGGGAATACCTACGAGCAGTACTTC. The chain is built from TRBV9 and TRBJ2-7, with 11 bases matching TRBD2. Germline V gene sequence: CDR1 SGDLS, CDR2 YYNGEE. The CDR3 runs to 15 residues. V lost 3 bases, J lost 2 bases, and 4 bases stayed unmatched.

The chain combines TRBV5-6 with TRBJ2-5, with D unclear. V was pared by 2 bases and J by 4 bases, with 9 bases between. CDR1 SGHDT and CDR2 YYEEEE come from the germline V gene. The CDR3 loop spans 13 amino acids. CDR3 loop: CASSLASAETQYF. CDR3 nucleotide sequence: TGTGCCAGCAGCTTAGCGTCCGCAGAGACCCAGTACTTC. The variable domain in full, with the rest retrieved from reference TRBV5-6 and TRBJ2-5, is DAGVTQSPTHLIKTRGQQVTLRCSPKSGHDTVSWYQQALGQGPQFIFQYYEEEERQRGNFPDRFSGHQFPNYSSELNVNALLLGDSALYLCASSLASAETQYFGPGTRLLVL.

The chain recombines TRBV19 with TRBJ2-7, with 8 bases fitting TRBD1. The CDR3 has 13 residues. Germline assignment: CDR1 LNHDA and CDR2 SQIVND (reference sequence). Unmatched junction bases numbered 3, after V lost 5 bases and J lost 3 bases. In nucleotides, the CDR3 is TGTGCCAGTAGTTTGACAGGGGTCTACGAGCAGTACTTC. As protein: CASSLTGVYEQYF. The variable domain in full, completed from reference TRBV19 and TRBJ2-7, reads DGGITQSPKYLFRKEGQNVTLSCEQNLNHDAMYWYRQDPGQGLRLIYYSQIVNDFQKGDIAEGYSVSREKKESFPLTVTSAQKNPTAFYLCASSLTGVYEQYFGPGTRLTVT.

The rearrangement uses TRBV20-1 and TRBJ2-3; 10 nucleotides agree with TRBD2. Unmatched junction bases numbered 9, after V lost 3 bases and J lost 3 bases. This CDR3 has 16 amino acids. The germline CDR1 and CDR2 sequences are DFQATT and SNEGSKA (reference sequence). The CDR3 reads CSASSASGGPTDTQYF. The CDR3 nucleotides are TGCAGTGCTAGTTCGGCTAGCGGGGGCCCAACAGATACGCAGTATTTT.

This clone appeared a single time. Here the CDR3 reads CASSQADSHEQYF. CDR3 nucleotides: TGTGCCAGCAGCCAAGCTGACAGCCACGAGCAGTACTTC. V and J are TRBV4-2 and TRBJ2-7; D is perhaps TRBD1 (5 bases). V lost 1 base, J lost 5 bases, and 9 bases lay in between. This CDR3 has 13 residues. Germline values: CDR1 LGHNA, CDR2 YNFKEQ.

The chain links TRBV12-3 or TRBV12-4 to TRBJ1-1, with 8 bases aligning to TRBD1. The CDR3 has 13 residues. The V segment lost 8 bases and the J segment 1 base; nucleotides outside the gene matches: 3. The CDR3 loop is CASDRGTNTEAFF. The CDR3 DNA sequence: TGTGCCAGCGACAGGGGTACGAACACTGAAGCTTTCTTT.

CDR3 nucleotide sequence: TGTGCCAGCAGTCCCTCGACAGGGGAAGAGACCCAGTACTTC. Protein product: CASSPSTGEETQYF. The J gene is TRBJ2-5, the V gene TRBV28, with 8 nucleotides matching TRBD1. The junction had 5 bases not matched to a gene; V was cut back by 5 bases and J by 3 bases. Germline assignment: CDR1 MDHEN and CDR2 SYDVKM. The CDR3 runs to 14 residues.

The V gene is TRBV10-3, the J gene TRBJ1-1; D gene uncertain. Germline CDR1 is ENHRY and CDR2 is SYGVKD. The CDR3 runs 15 residues. Trimming left V 10 bases short and J 0 bases short, with 18 bases between. The CDR3 protein is CATKTGGEMNTEAFF. The CDR3, as DNA: TGTGCCACCAAAACCGGTGGAGAAATGAACACTGAAGCTTTCTTT.

This chain links TRBV4-1 with TRBJ2-4; no clear D. Trimming removed 2 bases from V and 0 bases from J, with 8 bases in between. Germline CDR1 is MGHRA and CDR2 is YSYEKL. The CDR3 spans 15 residues. The CDR3 is CASSQRQLAKNIQYF. CDR3 in DNA: TGCGCCAGCAGCCAAAGACAACTAGCCAAAAACATTCAGTACTTC.

This clone has just a few counts. This chain uses TRBV5-8 with TRBJ2-1; 7 bases line up with TRBD1. From germline, CDR1 is SGHTS and CDR2 YDEGEE. CDR3 length: 17 residues. After removal of 2 bases from V and 2 bases from J, the junction contained 10 bases not matched to a gene. As DNA, the CDR3 is TGTGCCAGCAGCTTAATTAAGGGGACAGCTACCTACAATGAGCAGTTCTTC. It translates to CASSLIKGTATYNEQFF.